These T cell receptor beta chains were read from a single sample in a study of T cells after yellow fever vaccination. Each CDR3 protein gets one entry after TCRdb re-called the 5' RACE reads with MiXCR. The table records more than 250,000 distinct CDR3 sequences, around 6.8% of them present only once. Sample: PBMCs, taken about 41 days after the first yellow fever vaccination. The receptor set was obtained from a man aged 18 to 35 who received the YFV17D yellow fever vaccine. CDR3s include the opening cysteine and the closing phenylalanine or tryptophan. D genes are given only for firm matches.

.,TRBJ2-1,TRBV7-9,CASSRGPQGRRNEQFF
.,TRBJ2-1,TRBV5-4,CASSLGGTSYLYNEQFF
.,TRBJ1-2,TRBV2,CASRDRILGGGYTF
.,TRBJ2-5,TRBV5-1,CASSSGTLRYQETQYF
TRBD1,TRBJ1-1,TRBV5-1,CASSPEGDRINTEAFF
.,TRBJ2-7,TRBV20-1,CSLSGGYEQYF
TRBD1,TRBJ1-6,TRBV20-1,CSARDSDRGSPLHF
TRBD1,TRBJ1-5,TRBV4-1,CASRQTGPNQPQHF
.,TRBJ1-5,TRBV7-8,CASRGAGRHNQPQHF
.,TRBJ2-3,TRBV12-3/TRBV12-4,CASSFRGATDTQYF
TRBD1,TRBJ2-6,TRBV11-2,CASSQGTGTPLGANVLTF
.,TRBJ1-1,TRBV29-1,CSVEGQGQNTEAFF
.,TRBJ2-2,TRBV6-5,CASSYLVGWNTGELFF
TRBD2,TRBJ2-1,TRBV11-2,CASSPIERGGGEQFF
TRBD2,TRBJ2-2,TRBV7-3,CASSTGGAGELFF
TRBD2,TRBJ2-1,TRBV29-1,CSVEDPSGVDEQFF
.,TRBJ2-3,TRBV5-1,CASSLSQDTQYF
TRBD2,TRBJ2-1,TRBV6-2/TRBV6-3,CASSYSAGEYNEQFF
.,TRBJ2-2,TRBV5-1,CASSLGPTNTGELFF
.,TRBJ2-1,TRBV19,CASSSQPGNDYNEQFF
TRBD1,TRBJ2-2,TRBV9,CASRGQGGNTGELFF
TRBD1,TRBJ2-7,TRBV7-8,CASSLGGDRGQRGQYF
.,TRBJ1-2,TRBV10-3,CAISETGNYGYTF
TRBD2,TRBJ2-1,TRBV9,CASSPSTSGGGEQFF
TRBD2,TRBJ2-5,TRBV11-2,CASSLRSSGGNDRETQYF
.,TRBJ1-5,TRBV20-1,CSAPKGSDQPQHF
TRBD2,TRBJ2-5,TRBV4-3,CASSQERGGQETQYF
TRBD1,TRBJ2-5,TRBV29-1,CSVVDRGEGETQYF
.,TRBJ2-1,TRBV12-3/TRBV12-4,CASSFGLSGDEQFF
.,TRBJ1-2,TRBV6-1,CATRQDYGYTF
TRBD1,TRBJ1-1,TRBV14,CASSHGTGRTEAFF
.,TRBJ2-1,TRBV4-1,CASSHGREDEQFF
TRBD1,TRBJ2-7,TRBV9,CASSAYGTGEQYF
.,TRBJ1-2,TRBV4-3,CASSQDVGGNGYTF
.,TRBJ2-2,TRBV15,CATSVHITGELFF